This TCR beta chain was obtained from a study of cytomegalovirus exposure and HLA in healthy donors. General study points: Reported results showed that the classifier diagnosed cytomegalovirus status with high specificity and sensitivity. A reported reduction in N-insertions relative to the roughly 710-donor mean was seen in an Asian-associated ancestry cluster in a later analysis.

As concerns this clone: The antigen remains undetermined.

This PCR relied on a set of 60 Vbeta primers and 13 Jbeta primers. Profiled with immunoSEQ multiplex PCR; TCRdb holds only in-frame clones, not every one. The sample shows over 200,000 clones, just over 75% of them seen only once. The CDR3 runs 14 residues. Germline V gene data show CDR1 as SEHNR and CDR2 as FQNEAQ (reference sequence). The germline V and J ends were trimmed by 2 bases and 2 bases, with 10 bases remaining between them. The sample comprised PBMCs. V gene TRBV7-9 combines with J gene TRBJ2-7; D possibly corresponds to TRBD1 (6 bases). The sequence was collected from a woman aged 55-69 years in good health and CMV-seropositive. In DNA form, the CDR3 reads TGTGCCAGCAGCTTAAACCCAGGGGCCTACGAGCAGTACTTC. This sequence encodes CASSLNPGAYEQYF.